Listed here is a single TCR beta chain. Its antigen is not identified. Losses at the gene ends were 0 bases for V and 4 bases for J; bases not matched to a gene: 11. The CDR3 covers 17 residues. The germline CDR1 and CDR2 sequences are SGHVS and FQNEAQ. Here immunoSEQ multiplex PCR was the method, and the copy in TCRdb shows in-frame clones only, minus some. The sample yields 15,000 to 20,000 clones, around three quarters seen once. Before the COVID-19 pandemic, during about 2011-2019, CD4+ T cells were taken from unexposed donors. CD4+ T cells were isolated from the cells after around 10 days of culture. Testing used SARS-CoV-2 S/N and four cold-coronavirus spikes on unexposed-donor CD4+ T cells, cells permitting. This entry belongs to a study of CD4 T cells in relation to SARS-CoV-2 and coronaviruses. Background on the study: No peptide or an HIV-1 Nef peptide pool served as negative control. Overall study results and limits: Each donor contributed either pre-pandemic or post-infection samples, not both.

V gene TRBV7-8 combines with J gene TRBJ2-5; 7 bases match TRBD1. The origin of this receptor is a human donor in good health. Sequencing used CD4+ T cells from PBMCs, cultured in vitro. This chain's CDR3 is CASSLARRQGIGETQYF. The CDR3 DNA reads as TGTGCCAGCAGCTTAGCGCGTCGACAGGGCATCGGAGAGACCCAGTACTTC.